This T cell receptor (beta chain) was documented in a study of vaccination and CD4 T cells after COVID-19. On the study more broadly: Stimulation of the cells used overlapping spike peptide pools from SARS-CoV-2 and from the common cold coronaviruses HCoV-NL63, HCoV-OC43 and HCoV-229E.

At the Johns Hopkins FTIC core, DNA taken from cultured CD4+ T cells was sequenced by way of the Oncomine TCR Beta short-read assay. TCRdb reanalysed the PCR reads using MiXCR and keeps one entry per CDR3 protein. The sample has about 19,000 distinct CDR3 sequences; around half are singletons. As to this clonotype: Its antigen is as yet unknown. The germline gene is not matched at one end of the junction; a read error may be the cause.

The length of the CDR3 is 13 residues. Germline lookup yields CDR1 ENHRY and CDR2 SYGVKD. Noted treatment: roughly 10-day PBMC culture with coronavirus spike peptide pools or control peptides (ViraFEST assay). The TCR originated in a human donor who had recovered from COVID-19. The chain joins TRBV10-3 to TRBJ2-7; D gene ambiguous. The specimen was CD4+ T cells from blood, cultured in vitro, collected after SARS-CoV-2 vaccination. The CDR3 here is CATSPRAPYEQYF. CDR3 in DNA: TGTGCCACCAGTCCCCGAGCACCCTACGAGCAGTACTTC.